One sample yielded the 8 T cell receptor beta chains listed below, sequenced in a study of blood T cell repertoires in COVID-19. The repertoire was sequenced with immunoSEQ multiplex PCR; TCRdb's copy has only in-frame clones and lacks some. The sample holds approximately 210,000 clones; over 75% are singletons and the top ten take approximately 5%. Sequencing was carried out using peripheral blood. Receptors were obtained from a human donor in a cohort sampled during active COVID-19.

The chain couples TRBV6-5 to TRBJ2-5; perhaps TRBD2 as D (5 bases). The germline V gene has CDR1 MNHEY and CDR2 SVGAGI. The length of the CDR3 is 14 residues. Trimming cost V 6 bases and J 4 bases, with 15 bases left between them. CDR3 DNA sequence: TGTGCCAGCAGCCGCACTAGAGGCCCAGAGACCCAGTACTTC. This gives the protein CASSRTRGPETQYF.

This sequence joins TRBV24-1 and TRBJ2-2, with D possibly TRBD2 on 6 matching bases. Looked up from germline, CDR1 is KGHDR and CDR2 is SFDVKD. This CDR3 region has 14 residues. V lost 9 bases to trimming and J lost 4 bases, with 14 bases between them. The CDR3 sequence is CATGRDFGTGELFF. CDR3 sequence (DNA): TGTGCCACCGGGCGGGATTTTGGCACCGGGGAGCTGTTTTTT.

The table lists this clone with a count of one. The J gene is TRBJ2-7, the V gene TRBV19, with D unclear. Germline lookup yields CDR1 LNHDA and CDR2 SQIVND (reference sequence). There are 15 residues in the CDR3. The germline V and J ends were trimmed by 1 base and 3 bases, with 13 bases remaining between them. The CDR3 sequence is CASSIGDTDLYEQYF. The DNA of the CDR3 is TGTGCCAGTAGTATAGGAGATACAGATCTCTACGAGCAGTACTTC.

This clone was seen a few times. This chain joins TRBV10-1 and TRBJ2-7; maybe TRBD2 (5 bases). Between the trimmed V and J ends, which lost 10 bases and 0 bases, there was a span of 13 bases. Germline lookup yields CDR1 WNHNN and CDR2 SYGVQD (reference sequence). The CDR3 runs to 13 residues. Here the CDR3 reads CANPEADSYEQYF. The CDR3 region has the DNA TGCGCCAACCCGGAAGCGGACTCCTACGAGCAGTACTTC.

The rearrangement uses TRBV9 and TRBJ2-7; maybe TRBD1 (6 bases). V lost 0 bases to trimming and J lost 6 bases, with 13 bases between them. There are 14 residues in the CDR3. Per the germline V gene, CDR1 is SGDLS and CDR2 is YYNGEE. CDR3 nucleotide sequence: TGTGCCAGCAGCGTAGGACACAGGGACGGCGAGCAGTACTTC. It is translated as CASSVGHRDGEQYF.

V gene TRBV28 combines with J gene TRBJ1-6; D is ambiguous. Trimming shortened V by 4 bases and J by 9 bases, and 10 bases separated the two germline ends. Germline CDR1 and CDR2: MDHEN and SYDVKM. The CDR3 runs to 13 residues. CDR3: CASSSVMASPLHF. The CDR3 nucleotides are TGTGCCAGCAGTTCCGTGATGGCTTCACCCCTCCACTTT.

This clone appeared a single time. The genes are TRBV7-8 and TRBJ2-7, with 11 bases matching TRBD2. The CDR3 length is 17 residues. The J segment lost 6 bases and the V segment lost 2 bases, leaving 12 bases of the junction unmatched. The germline gives CDR1 SGHVS, CDR2 FQNEAQ. The CDR3 is CASSLPAHTSGSSEQYF. The DNA of the CDR3 is TGTGCCAGCAGCTTACCCGCGCATACTAGCGGGAGCTCCGAGCAGTACTTC.

The chain combines TRBV18 with TRBJ2-5, with TRBD2 matching 8 bases. The CDR3 is 16 amino acids. Germline V gene sequence: CDR1 KGHSH, CDR2 LQKENI. V lost 1 base to trimming and J lost 1 base; unmatched junction nucleotides: 5. The CDR3 nucleotides read TGTGCCAGCTCACCACGGCTAGCGGGTCTCCAAGAGACCCAGTACTTC. Protein: CASSPRLAGLQETQYF. The variable domain in full, completed from reference TRBV18 and TRBJ2-5, reads NAGVMQNPRHLVRRRGQEARLRCSPMKGHSHVYWYRQLPEEGLKFMVYLQKENIIDESGMPKERFSAEFPKEGPSILRIQQVVRGDSAAYFCASSPRLAGLQETQYFGPGTRLLVL.